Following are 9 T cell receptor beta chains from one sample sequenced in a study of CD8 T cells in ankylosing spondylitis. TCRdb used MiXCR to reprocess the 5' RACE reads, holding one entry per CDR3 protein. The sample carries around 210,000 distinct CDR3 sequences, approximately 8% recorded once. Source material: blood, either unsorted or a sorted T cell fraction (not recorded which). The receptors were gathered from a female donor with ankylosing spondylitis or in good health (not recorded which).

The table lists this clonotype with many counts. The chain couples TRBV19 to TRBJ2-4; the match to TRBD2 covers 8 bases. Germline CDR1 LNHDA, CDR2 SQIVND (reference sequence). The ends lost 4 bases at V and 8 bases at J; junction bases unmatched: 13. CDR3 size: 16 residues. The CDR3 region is CASSTGGAGDGDIQYF. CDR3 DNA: TGTGCCAGTAGTACCGGAGGAGCGGGAGATGGTGACATTCAGTACTTC.

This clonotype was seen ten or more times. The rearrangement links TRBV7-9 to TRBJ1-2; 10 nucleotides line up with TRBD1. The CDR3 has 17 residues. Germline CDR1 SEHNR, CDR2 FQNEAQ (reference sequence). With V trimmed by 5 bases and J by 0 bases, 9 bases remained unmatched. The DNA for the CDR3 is TGTGCCAGCAGCCCAGAGGGGGGACAGGGGTCTAACTATGGCTACACCTTC. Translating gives CASSPEGGQGSNYGYTF.

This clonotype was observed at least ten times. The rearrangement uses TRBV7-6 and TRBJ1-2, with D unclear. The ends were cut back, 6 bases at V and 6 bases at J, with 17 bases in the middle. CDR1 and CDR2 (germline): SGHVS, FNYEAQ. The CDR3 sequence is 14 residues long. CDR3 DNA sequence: TGTGCCAGCAGTCCCGATGGCGGCGGTGATGGCTACACCTTC. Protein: CASSPDGGGDGYTF.

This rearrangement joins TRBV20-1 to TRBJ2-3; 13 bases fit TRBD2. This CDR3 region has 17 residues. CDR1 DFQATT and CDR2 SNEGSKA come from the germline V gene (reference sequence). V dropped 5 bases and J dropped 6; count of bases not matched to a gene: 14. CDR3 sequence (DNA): TGCAGTGCTGAGGGAGGACGACTAGCGGGAGGCGAGGATACGCAGTATTTT. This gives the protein CSAEGGRLAGGEDTQYF.

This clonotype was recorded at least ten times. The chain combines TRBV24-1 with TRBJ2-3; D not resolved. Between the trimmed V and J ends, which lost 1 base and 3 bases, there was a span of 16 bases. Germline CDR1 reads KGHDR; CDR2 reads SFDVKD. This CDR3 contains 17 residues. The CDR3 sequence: CATSDFAQLKGTDTQYF. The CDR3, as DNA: TGTGCCACCAGTGATTTCGCCCAGCTCAAAGGGACAGATACGCAGTATTTT.

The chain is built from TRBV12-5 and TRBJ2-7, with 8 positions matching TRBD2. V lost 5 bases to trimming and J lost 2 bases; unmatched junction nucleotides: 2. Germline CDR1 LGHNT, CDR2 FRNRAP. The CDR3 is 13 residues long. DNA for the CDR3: TGTGCTAGTGGTCGGGAGGGGGCCTACGAGCAGTACTTC. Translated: CASGREGAYEQYF.

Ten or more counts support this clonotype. The CDR3 loop is CASSLDQRTEAFF. CDR3 DNA: TGCGCCAGCAGCCTGGACCAGAGGACTGAAGCTTTCTTT. This sequence joins TRBV4-3 and TRBJ1-1; D is uncertain. Germline V gene data show CDR1 as LGHNA and CDR2 as YSLEER. The V and J ends lost 4 bases and 5 bases respectively, with 11 bases between them. This CDR3 region has 13 residues.

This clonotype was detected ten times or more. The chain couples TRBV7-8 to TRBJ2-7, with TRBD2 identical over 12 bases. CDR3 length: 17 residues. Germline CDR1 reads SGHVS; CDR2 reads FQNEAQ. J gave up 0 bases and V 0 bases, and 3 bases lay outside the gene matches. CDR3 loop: CASSLAGTSGRSYEQYF. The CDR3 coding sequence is TGTGCCAGCAGCTTAGCGGGGACTAGCGGGCGCTCCTACGAGCAGTACTTC. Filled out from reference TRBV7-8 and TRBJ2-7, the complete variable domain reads GAGVSQSPRYKVAKRGQDVALRCDPISGHVSLFWYQQALGQGPEFLTYFQNEAQLDKSGLPSDRFFAERPEGSVSTLKIQRTQQEDSAVYLCASSLAGTSGRSYEQYFGPGTRLTVT.

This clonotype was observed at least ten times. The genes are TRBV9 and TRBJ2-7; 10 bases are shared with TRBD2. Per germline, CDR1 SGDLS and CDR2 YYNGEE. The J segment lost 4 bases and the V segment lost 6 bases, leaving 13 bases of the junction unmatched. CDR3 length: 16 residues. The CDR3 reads CASTPSGSERMYEQYF. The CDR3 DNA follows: TGTGCCAGCACCCCTAGCGGGAGTGAGAGGATGTACGAGCAGTACTTC.